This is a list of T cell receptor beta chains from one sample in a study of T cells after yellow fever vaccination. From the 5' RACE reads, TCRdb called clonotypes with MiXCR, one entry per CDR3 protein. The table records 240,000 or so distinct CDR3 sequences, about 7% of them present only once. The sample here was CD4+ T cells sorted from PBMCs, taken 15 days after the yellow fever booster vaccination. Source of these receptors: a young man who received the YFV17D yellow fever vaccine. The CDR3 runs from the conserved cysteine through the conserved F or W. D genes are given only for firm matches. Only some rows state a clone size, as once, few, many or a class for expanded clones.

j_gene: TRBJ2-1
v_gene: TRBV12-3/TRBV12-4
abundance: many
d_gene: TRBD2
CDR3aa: CASSTSGSSYNEQFF
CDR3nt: TGTGCCAGCAGCACTAGCGGGAGCTCCTACAATGAGCAGTTCTTC

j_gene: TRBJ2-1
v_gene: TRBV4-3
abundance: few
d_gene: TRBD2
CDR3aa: CASSQEGGAGGRHNEQFF
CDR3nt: TGCGCCAGCAGCCAAGAAGGCGGAGCGGGAGGGCGACACAATGAGCAGTTCTTC

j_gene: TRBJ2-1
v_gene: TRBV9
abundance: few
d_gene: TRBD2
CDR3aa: CASSVAGVAGTYNEQFF
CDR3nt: TGTGCCAGCAGCGTAGCCGGGGTAGCGGGAACCTACAATGAGCAGTTCTTC

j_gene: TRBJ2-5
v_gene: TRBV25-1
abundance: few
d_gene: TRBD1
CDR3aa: CASRPDRGFYKETQYF
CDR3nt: TGTGCCAGCAGACCAGACAGGGGATTCTATAAAGAGACCCAGTACTTC

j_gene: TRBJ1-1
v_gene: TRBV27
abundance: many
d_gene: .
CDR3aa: CASSFGSKTEAFF
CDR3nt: TGTGCCAGCAGTTTCGGCAGCAAGACTGAAGCTTTCTTT

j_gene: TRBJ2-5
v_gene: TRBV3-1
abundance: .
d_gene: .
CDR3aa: CASSLLGTEETQYF
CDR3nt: TGTGCCAGCAGCCTTTTAGGGACGGAAGAGACCCAGTACTTC

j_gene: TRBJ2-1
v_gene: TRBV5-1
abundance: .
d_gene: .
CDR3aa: CASAVRSVAVSYNEQFF
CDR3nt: TGCGCCAGCGCCGTCCGTTCGGTAGCGGTATCCTACAATGAGCAGTTCTTC

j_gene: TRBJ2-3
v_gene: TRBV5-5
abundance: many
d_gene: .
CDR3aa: CASSYELPTDTQYF
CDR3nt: TGTGCCAGCAGCTACGAGCTCCCCACAGATACGCAGTATTTT

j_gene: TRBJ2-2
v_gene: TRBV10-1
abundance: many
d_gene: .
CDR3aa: CASSRDLNTGELFF
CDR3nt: TGCGCCAGCAGCCGGGACCTTAACACCGGGGAGCTGTTTTTT

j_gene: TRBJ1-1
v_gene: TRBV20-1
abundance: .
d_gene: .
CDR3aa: CSARDSRSLQGAFF
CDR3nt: TGCAGTGCTAGAGATTCCCGTTCACTCCAGGGAGCTTTCTTT

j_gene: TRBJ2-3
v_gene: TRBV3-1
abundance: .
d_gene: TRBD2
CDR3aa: CASSQEGTSGTSTDTQYF
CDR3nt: TGTGCCAGCAGCCAAGAAGGGACTAGCGGAACTAGCACAGATACGCAGTATTTT

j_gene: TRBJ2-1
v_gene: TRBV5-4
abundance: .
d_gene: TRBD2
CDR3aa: CASSLGRESYNEQFF
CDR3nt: TGTGCCAGCAGCTTGGGGCGGGAGAGCTACAATGAGCAGTTCTTC

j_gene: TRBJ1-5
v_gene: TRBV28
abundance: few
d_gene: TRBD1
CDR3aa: CASQGAKQPQHF
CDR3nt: TGTGCCAGCCAGGGGGCAAAACAGCCCCAGCATTTT

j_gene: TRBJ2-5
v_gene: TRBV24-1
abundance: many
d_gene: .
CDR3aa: CATSDGGTVETQYF
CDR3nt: TGTGCCACCAGTGATGGGGGGACAGTAGAGACCCAGTACTTC

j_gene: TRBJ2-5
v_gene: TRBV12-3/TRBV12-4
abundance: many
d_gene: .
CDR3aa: CASNRLGKYQETQYF
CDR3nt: TGTGCCAGCAATCGACTAGGGAAGTACCAAGAGACCCAGTACTTC

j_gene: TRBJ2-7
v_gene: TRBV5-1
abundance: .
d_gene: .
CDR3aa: CASSLASPDAANTYEQYF
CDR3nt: TGCGCCAGCAGCTTGGCGTCCCCCGATGCGGCGAATACCTACGAGCAGTACTTC

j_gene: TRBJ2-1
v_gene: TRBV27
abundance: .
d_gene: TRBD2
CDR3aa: CASIKSTPLRLATYNEQFF
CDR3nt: TGTGCCAGCATTAAATCCACCCCCTTAAGACTAGCCACCTACAATGAGCAGTTCTTC

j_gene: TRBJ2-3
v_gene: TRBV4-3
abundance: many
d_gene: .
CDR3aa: CASSQRSWGTDTQYF
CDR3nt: TGCGCCAGCAGCCAAAGGTCGTGGGGCACAGATACGCAGTATTTT

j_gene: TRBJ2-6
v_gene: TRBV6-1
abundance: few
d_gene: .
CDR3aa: CASRGYSGANVLTF
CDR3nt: TGTGCCAGCAGGGGTTACTCTGGGGCCAACGTCCTGACTTTC

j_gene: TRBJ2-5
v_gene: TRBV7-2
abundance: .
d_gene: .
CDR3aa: CASSLEPAAPRETQYF
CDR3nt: TGTGCCAGCAGCTTAGAGCCAGCGGCCCCGCGGGAGACCCAGTACTTC

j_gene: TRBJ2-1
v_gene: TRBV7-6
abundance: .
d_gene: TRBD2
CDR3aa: CASSLTTSGMNEQFF
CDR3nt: TGTGCCAGCAGCCTCACGACTAGCGGGATGAATGAGCAGTTCTTC

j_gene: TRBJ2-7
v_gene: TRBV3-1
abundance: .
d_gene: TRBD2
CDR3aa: CASSQKRESRYEQYF
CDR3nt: TGTGCCAGCAGCCAAAAGCGGGAGTCCAGGTACGAGCAGTACTTC